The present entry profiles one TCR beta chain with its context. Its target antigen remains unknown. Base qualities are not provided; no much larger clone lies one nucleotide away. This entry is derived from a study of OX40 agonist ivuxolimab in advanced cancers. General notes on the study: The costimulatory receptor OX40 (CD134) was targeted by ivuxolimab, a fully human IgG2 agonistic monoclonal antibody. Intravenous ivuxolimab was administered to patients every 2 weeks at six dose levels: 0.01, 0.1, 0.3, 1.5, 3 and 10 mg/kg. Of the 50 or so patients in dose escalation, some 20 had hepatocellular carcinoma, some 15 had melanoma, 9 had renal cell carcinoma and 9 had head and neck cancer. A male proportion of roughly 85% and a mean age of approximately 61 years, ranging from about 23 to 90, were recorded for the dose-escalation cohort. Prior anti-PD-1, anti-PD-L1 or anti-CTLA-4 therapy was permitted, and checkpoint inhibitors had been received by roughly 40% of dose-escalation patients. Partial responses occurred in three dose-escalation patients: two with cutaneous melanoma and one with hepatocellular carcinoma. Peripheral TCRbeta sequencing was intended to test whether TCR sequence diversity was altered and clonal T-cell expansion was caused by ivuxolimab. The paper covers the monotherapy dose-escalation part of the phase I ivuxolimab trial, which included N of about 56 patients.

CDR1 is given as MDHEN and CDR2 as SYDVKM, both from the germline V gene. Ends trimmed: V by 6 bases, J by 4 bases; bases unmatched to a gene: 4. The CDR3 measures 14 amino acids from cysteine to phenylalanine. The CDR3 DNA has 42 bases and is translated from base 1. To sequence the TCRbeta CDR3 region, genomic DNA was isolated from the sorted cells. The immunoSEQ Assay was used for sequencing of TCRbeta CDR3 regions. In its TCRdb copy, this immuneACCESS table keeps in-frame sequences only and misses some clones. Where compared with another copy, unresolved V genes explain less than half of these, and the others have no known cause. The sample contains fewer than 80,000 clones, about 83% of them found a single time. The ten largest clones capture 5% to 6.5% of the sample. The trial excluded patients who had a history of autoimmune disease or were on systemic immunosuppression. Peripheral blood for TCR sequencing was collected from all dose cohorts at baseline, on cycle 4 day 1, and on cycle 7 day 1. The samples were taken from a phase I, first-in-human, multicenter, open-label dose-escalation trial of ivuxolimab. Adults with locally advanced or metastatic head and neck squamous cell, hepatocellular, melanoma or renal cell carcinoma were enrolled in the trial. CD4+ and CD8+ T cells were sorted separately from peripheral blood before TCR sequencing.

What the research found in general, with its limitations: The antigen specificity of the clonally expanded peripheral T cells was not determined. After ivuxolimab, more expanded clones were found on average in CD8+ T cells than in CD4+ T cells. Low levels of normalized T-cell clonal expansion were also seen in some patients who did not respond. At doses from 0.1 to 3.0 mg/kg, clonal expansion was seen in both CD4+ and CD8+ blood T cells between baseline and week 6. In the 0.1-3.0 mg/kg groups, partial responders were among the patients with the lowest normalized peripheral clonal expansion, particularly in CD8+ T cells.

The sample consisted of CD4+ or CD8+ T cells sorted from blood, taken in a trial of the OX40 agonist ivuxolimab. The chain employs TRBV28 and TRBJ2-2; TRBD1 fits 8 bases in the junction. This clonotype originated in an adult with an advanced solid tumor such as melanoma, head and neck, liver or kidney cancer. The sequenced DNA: TGTGCCAGCAGAGGACAGGGTGCCACCGGGGAGCTGTTTTTT. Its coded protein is CASRGQGATGELFF.